These 5 T cell receptor beta chains were sequenced from one sample in a study of shared clonotypes between healthy human individuals. The protocol was immunoSEQ multiplex PCR, while the TCRdb copy is restricted to in-frame clones and leaves out a portion. The top ten clones hold approximately 12% of a sample with about half a million clones, about 85% of them seen once. Specimen: PBMCs. These receptors were collected from a woman between 35 and 50 years old in good health. Some clones in this sample may be carry-over from other donors' samples.

This clone has a handful of counts. This likely traces to a read error, being one base from a far larger clone. The rearrangement joins TRBV29-1 to TRBJ2-3, with 8 positions matching TRBD2. CDR3 length equals 13 residues. Germline trimming cut 6 bases from V and 4 bases from J; bases unmatched to any gene: 6. Germline CDR1 and CDR2: SQVTM and ANQGSEA. In DNA form, the CDR3 reads TGCAGCGTGGGCGGGAGGAAGGCAGATACGCAGTATTTT. Translating gives CSVGGRKADTQYF.

Notes on this clone: Within the sample, other DNA sequences also encode this same CDR3. The chain combines TRBV7-2 with TRBJ2-5; 8 bases fit TRBD2. Germline loops: CDR1 SGHTA, CDR2 FQGNSA. The CDR3 contains 15 residues. With V trimmed by 3 bases and J by 1 base, 4 bases remained unmatched. The CDR3 loop reads CASSLASGSQETQYF. CDR3 bases: TGTGCCAGCAGCTTGGCTAGCGGGTCCCAAGAGACCCAGTACTTC.

This clone occurred once. The rearrangement uses TRBV4-2 and TRBJ2-6; TRBD2 agrees at 9 bases. Germline CDR1 is LGHNA and CDR2 is YNFKEQ. The CDR3 is 18 amino acids. Trimming removed 1 base from V and 4 bases from J; junction bases left unmatched: 8. The CDR3 DNA follows: TGTGCCAGCAGCCAAGCAGTAGCGGGAGTTTCGGGGGCCAACGTCCTGACTTTC. Residues: CASSQAVAGVSGANVLTF.

The V gene is TRBV28, the J gene TRBJ2-3, with 11 positions matching TRBD2. Germline V gene sequence: CDR1 MDHEN, CDR2 SYDVKM. V dropped 4 bases and J dropped 2; count of bases not matched to a gene: 2. This CDR3 contains 15 residues. CDR3 sequence reads: CASSSSGRITDTQYF. The CDR3 DNA reads TGTGCCAGCAGTTCTAGCGGGAGGATCACAGATACGCAGTATTTT.

For this clone: A far larger clone is off by one base, so a read error is likely. The V call is TRBV2, the J call TRBJ1-4; no firm D call. With 7 bases removed from V and 8 bases from J, the gap between germline ends came to 17 bases. The CDR3 contains 14 residues. Germline V gene sequence: CDR1 SNHLY, CDR2 FYNNEI. As DNA, the CDR3 is TGTGCCAGCAATTCCAGGAGGCTTAGCGAAAAACTGTTTTTT. Amino acid sequence: CASNSRRLSEKLFF.